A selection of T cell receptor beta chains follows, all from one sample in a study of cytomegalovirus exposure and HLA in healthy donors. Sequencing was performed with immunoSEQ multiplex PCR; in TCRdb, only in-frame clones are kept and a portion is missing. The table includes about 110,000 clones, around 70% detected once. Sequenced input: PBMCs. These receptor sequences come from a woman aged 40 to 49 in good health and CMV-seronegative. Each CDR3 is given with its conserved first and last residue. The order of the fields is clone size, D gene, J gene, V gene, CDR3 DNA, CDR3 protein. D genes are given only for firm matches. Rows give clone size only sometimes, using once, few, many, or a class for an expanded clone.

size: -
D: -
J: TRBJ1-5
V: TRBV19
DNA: TGTGCCAGTAGTGACTCGGCGGTGTCCCGATCTCGGCCCCAGCATTTT
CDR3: CASSDSAVSRSRPQHF

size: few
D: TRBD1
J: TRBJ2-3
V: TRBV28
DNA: TGTGCCAGCACCTTGGGCAGGGGGGATACGCAGTATTTT
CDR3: CASTLGRGDTQYF

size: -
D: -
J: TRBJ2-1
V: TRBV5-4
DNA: TGTGCCAGCAGCTTGGAGGAGGGTGAGCAGTTCTTC
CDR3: CASSLEEGEQFF

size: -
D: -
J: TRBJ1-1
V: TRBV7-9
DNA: TGTGCCAGCAGCTTAGATTGGCGTAGCTTGAACACTGAAGCTTTCTTT
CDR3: CASSLDWRSLNTEAFF

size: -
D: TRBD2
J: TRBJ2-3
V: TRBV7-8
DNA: TGTGCCAGCAGCTTAAAGCGGGGGAGCACAGATACGCAGTATTTT
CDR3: CASSLKRGSTDTQYF

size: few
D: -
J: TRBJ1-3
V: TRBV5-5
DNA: TGTGCCAGCAGTTCCTTATACACCATATATTTT
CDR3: CASSSLYTIYF

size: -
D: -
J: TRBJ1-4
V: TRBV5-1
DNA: TGCGCCAGCAGCCCGGGAGCGGGTAATGAAAAACTGTTTTTT
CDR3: CASSPGAGNEKLFF

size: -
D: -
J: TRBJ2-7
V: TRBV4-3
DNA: TGCGCCAGCAGCCAGCGAGGGTCCTACGAGCAGTACTTC
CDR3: CASSQRGSYEQYF

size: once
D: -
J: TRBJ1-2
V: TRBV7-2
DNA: TGTGCCAGCAGCTTGGCGGTGGTGAGCTCGTCTGGCTACACCTTC
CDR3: CASSLAVVSSSGYTF

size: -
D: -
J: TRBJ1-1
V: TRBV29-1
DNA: TGCAGCGTTTACCGGACATCTGAAGCTTTCTTT
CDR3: CSVYRTSEAFF

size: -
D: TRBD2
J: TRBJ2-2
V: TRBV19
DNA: TGTGCCAGTACGGCGGGGGGCAGCACCGGGGAGCTGTTTTTT
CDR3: CASTAGGSTGELFF

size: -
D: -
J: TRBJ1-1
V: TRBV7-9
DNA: TGTGCCAGCAGCTTAGGACAGGCTGAAGCTTTCTTT
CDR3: CASSLGQAEAFF

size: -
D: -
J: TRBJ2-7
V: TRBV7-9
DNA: TGTGCCAGCAGCTCACGAAGAGGAGGCGCCTACGAGCAGTACTTC
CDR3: CASSSRRGGAYEQYF

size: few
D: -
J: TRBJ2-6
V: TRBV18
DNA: TGTGCCAGCTCACCACCGACAGCCTCTGGGGCCAACGTCCTGACTTTC
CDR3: CASSPPTASGANVLTF

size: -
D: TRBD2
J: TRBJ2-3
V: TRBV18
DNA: TGTGCCAGCTCACCAGGGCCAGCGGGGGAACCAGGTACGCAGTATTTT
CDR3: CASSPGPAGEPGTQYF

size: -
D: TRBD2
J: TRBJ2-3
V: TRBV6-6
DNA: TGTGCCAGCAGACTTAGCGGGAGCACAGATACGCAGTATTTT
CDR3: CASRLSGSTDTQYF

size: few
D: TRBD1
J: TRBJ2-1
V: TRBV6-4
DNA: TGTGCCAGCAGTGATAGGGGGCACAATGAGCAGTTCTTC
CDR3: CASSDRGHNEQFF

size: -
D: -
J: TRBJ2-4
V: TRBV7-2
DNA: TGTGCCAGCAGCTTGGCCGCCCCCGGGGCCAAAAACATTCAGTACTTC
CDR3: CASSLAAPGAKNIQYF

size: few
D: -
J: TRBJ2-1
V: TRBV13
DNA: TGTGCCAGCAGCTTAGGATCCCGGGATCCGTACAATGAGCAGTTCTTC
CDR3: CASSLGSRDPYNEQFF

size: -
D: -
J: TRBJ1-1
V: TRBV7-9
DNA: TGTGCCAGCAGCCCGACATCGAACACTGAAGCTTTCTTT
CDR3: CASSPTSNTEAFF

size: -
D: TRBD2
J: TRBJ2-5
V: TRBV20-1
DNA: TGCAGTGCTAGCTCCGGGGGAGGGCAGTACTTC
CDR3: CSASSGGGQYF

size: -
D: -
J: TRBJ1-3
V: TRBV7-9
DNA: TGTTCCAGCAGCTTAGGTCGGGCTGGAAACACCATATATTTT
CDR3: CSSSLGRAGNTIYF

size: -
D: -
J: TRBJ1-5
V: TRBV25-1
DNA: TGTGCCAGCAGCCCAGGGGACGATCAGCCCCAGCATTTT
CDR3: CASSPGDDQPQHF

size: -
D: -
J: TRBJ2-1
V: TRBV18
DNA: TGTGCCAGCTCACCACCGTTGACAGAGACCTACAATGAGCAGTTCTTC
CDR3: CASSPPLTETYNEQFF

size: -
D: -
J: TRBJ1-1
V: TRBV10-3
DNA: TGTGCCATCAGTGTTGCCCCAGGGGTAGGGACTGAAGCTTTCTTT
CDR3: CAISVAPGVGTEAFF

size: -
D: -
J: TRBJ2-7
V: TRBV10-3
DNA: TGTGCCATCAGTGCAGGGACAAGAAACTACGAGCAGTACTTC
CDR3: CAISAGTRNYEQYF

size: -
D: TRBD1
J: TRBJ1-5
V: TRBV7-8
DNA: TGTGCCAGCAGCCAACCGACAGGGGGCGGTCAGCCCCAGCATTTT
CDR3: CASSQPTGGGQPQHF

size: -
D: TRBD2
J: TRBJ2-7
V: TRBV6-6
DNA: TGTGCCAGCAGGGTAGCGGGCCTCTCCTACGAGCAGTACTTC
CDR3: CASRVAGLSYEQYF

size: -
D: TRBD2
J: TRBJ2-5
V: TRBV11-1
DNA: TGTGCCAGCAGCTTATCCCAGGGACTAGCGGTCCAAGAGACCCAGTACTTC
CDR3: CASSLSQGLAVQETQYF

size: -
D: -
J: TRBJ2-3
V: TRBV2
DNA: TGTGCCAGCAGTGAAAGGAACAGGGGCACAGATACGCAGTATTTT
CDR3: CASSERNRGTDTQYF

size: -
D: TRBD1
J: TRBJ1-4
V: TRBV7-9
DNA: TGTGCCAGCAGCTTACAACAGGGGTCTGAAAAACTGTTTTTT
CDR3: CASSLQQGSEKLFF

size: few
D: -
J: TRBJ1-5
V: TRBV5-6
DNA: TGTGCCAGCAGCCCCCGTAATCAGCCCCAGCATTTT
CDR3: CASSPRNQPQHF

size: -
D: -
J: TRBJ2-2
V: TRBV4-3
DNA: TGCGCCAGCAGCCAAGACCCACTAGCCGCGATTGCCGGGGAGCTGTTTTTT
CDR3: CASSQDPLAAIAGELFF

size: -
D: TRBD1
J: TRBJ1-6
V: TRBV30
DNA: TGTGCCTGGAGTGTTCGGACAGGGCGGGGGAATTCACCCCTCCACTTT
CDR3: CAWSVRTGRGNSPLHF

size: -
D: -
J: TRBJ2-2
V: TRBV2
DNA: TGTGCAATCGACAGGTACAACACCGGGGAGCTGTTTTTT
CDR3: CAIDRYNTGELFF

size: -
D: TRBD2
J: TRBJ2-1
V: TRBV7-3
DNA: TGTGCCAGCAGCTTAAGGTCCGGGACTAGCGGGGATAATGAGCAGTTCTTC
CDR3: CASSLRSGTSGDNEQFF

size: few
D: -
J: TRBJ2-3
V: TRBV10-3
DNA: TGTGCCATCAGGGGCCGCGGGGCTGGGAGCACAGATACGCAGTATTTT
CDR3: CAIRGRGAGSTDTQYF

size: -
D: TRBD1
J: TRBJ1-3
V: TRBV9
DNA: TGTGCCAGCAGCGCCCGACAGGGGCTGTCTGGAAACACCATATATTTT
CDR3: CASSARQGLSGNTIYF

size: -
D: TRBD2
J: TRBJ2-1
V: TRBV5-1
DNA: TGCGCCAGCAGCGAACAACCTAGCGGGACCTACAATGAGCAGTTCTTC
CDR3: CASSEQPSGTYNEQFF

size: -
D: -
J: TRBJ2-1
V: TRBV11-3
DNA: TGTGCCAGCAGCTTAGCGGGAGTGTCCTACAATGAGCAGTTCTTC
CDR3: CASSLAGVSYNEQFF

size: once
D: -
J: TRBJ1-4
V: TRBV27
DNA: TGTGCCAGCAGTTGGGCGGGGACTAATGAAAAACTGTTTTTT
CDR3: CASSWAGTNEKLFF

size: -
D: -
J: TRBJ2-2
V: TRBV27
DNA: TGTGCCAGCAGCAATTGGACAGACGGCACCGGGGAGCTGTTTTTT
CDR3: CASSNWTDGTGELFF

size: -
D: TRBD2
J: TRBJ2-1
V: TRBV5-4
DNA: TGTGCCAGCAGCCATGGCAGGACTAGCGGGGGAAATGAGCAGTTCTTC
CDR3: CASSHGRTSGGNEQFF